A single sample gave rise to the 28 T cell receptor beta chains below, sequenced in a study of beta chain features in type 1 diabetes. Study-level results: In every one of the four CD4+ subsets, TCRB CDR3s were moderately but significantly shorter in Type 1 diabetes patients.

Isolated RNA was reverse transcribed in full, so expressed TCRB transcripts were sequenced. The data were produced by immunoSEQ multiplex PCR, yet TCRdb's version contains in-frame clones alone and is incomplete. Of 630,000 or so clones listed, over 12% are singletons. No antigen is known for these receptors. Sample: naive CD4+ T cells from blood. The receptors here all came from a man between 18 and 29 years old with type 1 diabetes.

Comments on this clone: The same CDR3 is also encoded by other DNA sequences in this sample. The chain has TRBV11-2 and TRBJ2-5; D is undetermined. The CDR3 spans 13 residues. Germline loops: CDR1 SGHAT, CDR2 FQNNGV. V was cut by 5 bases and J by 2 bases, with 9 bases left in between. The CDR3 is CASSGGPQETQYF. The CDR3 DNA follows: TGTGCCAGCAGCGGTGGCCCTCAAGAGACCCAGTACTTC.

This clone was counted at least ten times. This sequence joins TRBV13 and TRBJ1-4; D is undetermined. Trimming pared 5 bases from V and 3 bases from J, leaving 13 bases between. Germline lookup yields CDR1 PRHDT and CDR2 FYEKMQ (reference sequence). The CDR3 length is 15 residues. Written as DNA, the CDR3 is TGTGCCAGCAGCGCAACGGGGAGGTCTAATGAAAAACTGTTTTTT. Translated, it gives CASSATGRSNEKLFF.

V is TRBV18 and J is TRBJ1-1, with D hard to call. The germline V gene has CDR1 KGHSH and CDR2 LQKENI. This CDR3 region has 14 residues. The V gene lost 0 bases and the J gene lost 0 bases, with 5 bases spanning the gap. DNA for the CDR3: TGTGCCAGCTCACCACCAGAGTTGAACACTGAAGCTTTCTTT. This sequence encodes CASSPPELNTEAFF.

This clone occurred a few times. The chain carries TRBV11-2 and TRBJ2-1; possibly TRBD2 for D (5 bases). Germline V gene lookup returns CDR1 SGHAT and CDR2 FQNNGV. V lost 5 bases to trimming and J lost 13 bases, with 21 bases between them. The CDR3 totals 14 residues. CDR3 in amino acids: CASSAHDRTPPQFF. As DNA, the CDR3 is TGTGCCAGCAGCGCCCATGATAGGACTCCACCTCAGTTCTTC.

This clone was detected only a few times. The chain recombines TRBV6-6 with TRBJ2-1; 10 bases are a match to TRBD2. Germline loops: CDR1 MNHNY, CDR2 SVGAGI (reference sequence). This CDR3 is built from 15 residues. Trimming removed 8 bases from V and 7 bases from J; junction bases left unmatched: 11. CDR3 sequence reads: CASLMALAGMNEQFF. As DNA, the CDR3 is TGTGCCAGCTTAATGGCACTAGCGGGAATGAATGAGCAGTTCTTC.

This clone was counted a few times. The rearrangement joins TRBV29-1 to TRBJ2-1; maybe TRBD2 (5 bases). Trimming pared 6 bases from V and 9 bases from J, leaving 24 bases between. In germline, CDR1 is SQVTM, CDR2 ANQGSEA. CDR3 size: 15 residues. The CDR3 region has the DNA TGCAGCGTATCCCCCGCCGGGGTCCCTAATCGTGAGCAGTTCTTC. Protein: CSVSPAGVPNREQFF.

This clone came up a few times. The chain has TRBV9 and TRBJ2-2; D call uncertain. V lost 3 bases and J 4 bases, leaving 13 bases between the germline ends. The CDR3 runs 15 residues. Germline values: CDR1 SGDLS, CDR2 YYNGEE. CDR3: CASSDLLRSTGELFF. The CDR3 nucleotides read TGTGCCAGCAGCGACCTGTTACGATCCACCGGGGAGCTGTTTTTT.

The V and J genes are TRBV7-2 and TRBJ1-5, with D perhaps matching TRBD1 (5 bases). The CDR3 covers 16 residues. CDR1 and CDR2 from the germline V gene are SGHTA and FQGNSA. V was cut by 5 bases and J by 6 bases, with 20 bases left in between. The CDR3 DNA is TGTGCCAGCAGCGAAAAAAAAGGGGTCGAATCTCAGCCCCAGCATTTT. This sequence encodes CASSEKKGVESQPQHF.

This clone has only a few counts. The CDR3 loop is CASSPTRERANVLTF. CDR3 DNA: TGTGCCAGCAGCCCGACTAGGGAAAGAGCCAACGTCCTGACTTTC. The gene calls are TRBV4-2 and TRBJ2-6; D may be TRBD2 (6 bases). The CDR3 contains 15 residues. V lost 4 bases and J 7 bases, leaving 14 bases between the germline ends. The germline V gene encodes CDR1 LGHNA and CDR2 YNFKEQ.

The rearrangement joins TRBV2 to TRBJ2-3, with 8 bases that match TRBD1. V shed 5 bases, J shed 3 bases, and the junction held 7 bases outside the gene matches. This CDR3 contains 15 residues. CDR1 is SNHLY and CDR2 is FYNNEI in the germline V gene. The CDR3 loop reads CASSIGQGGTDTQYF. The CDR3 nucleotides read TGTGCCAGCAGTATCGGACAGGGAGGTACAGATACGCAGTATTTT.

This clone was counted only a few times. The CDR3 reads CASSLEGRNQPQHF. CDR3 DNA: TGTGCCAGCAGCTTGGAGGGCCGCAATCAGCCCCAGCATTTT. The rearrangement uses TRBV5-6 and TRBJ1-5; D not resolved. This CDR3 has 14 amino acids. The V end was cut by 0 bases, the J end by 2 bases, with 6 bases between. CDR1 and CDR2 (germline): SGHDT, YYEEEE.

This chain joins TRBV7-9 and TRBJ2-2; D is unclear. The germline CDR1 and CDR2 sequences are SEHNR and FQNEAQ (reference sequence). The V end was cut by 6 bases, the J end by 6 bases, with 17 bases between. This CDR3 spans 15 amino acids. The CDR3 DNA follows: TGTGCCAGCAGACCCCATGAACTTGGTGCCGGGGAGCTGTTTTTT. Protein product: CASRPHELGAGELFF.

The rearrangement joins TRBV5-1 to TRBJ1-1; 8 bases are shared with TRBD1. The CDR3 spans 14 residues. J was trimmed by 5 bases and V by 4 bases; bases with no gene match: 7. Germline values: CDR1 SGHRS, CDR2 YFSETQ. The CDR3 sequence is CASSQRTGLTEAFF. The CDR3 DNA follows: TGCGCCAGCAGCCAGAGGACAGGGCTAACTGAAGCTTTCTTT. Based on the CDR3 plus reference TRBV5-1 and TRBJ1-1, the full variable domain is KAGVTQTPRYLIKTRGQQVTLSCSPISGHRSVSWYQQTPGQGLQFLFEYFSETQRNKGNFPGRFSGRQFSNSRSEMNVSTLELGDSALYLCASSQRTGLTEAFFGQGTRLTVV.

There are a few counts of this clone. The rearrangement uses TRBV10-3 and TRBJ2-3; D is undetermined. V was clipped by 10 bases and J by 3 bases, with 20 bases between them. This CDR3 is 15 amino acids long. CDR1 is ENHRY, CDR2 SYGVKD, per germline. DNA for the CDR3: TGTGCCACCCAAGGGTATAGGGCCCGAACAGATACGCAGTATTTT. Protein sequence: CATQGYRARTDTQYF.

This clone has more than one count but fewer than ten. V usage is TRBV10-3 and J usage is TRBJ2-3, with D perhaps matching TRBD2 (5 bases). The CDR3 totals 15 residues. Germline V gives CDR1 ENHRY, CDR2 SYGVKD. V was pared by 4 bases and J by 0 bases, with 11 bases between. The CDR3 protein is CAISGRAVSTDTQYF. The CDR3, as DNA: TGTGCCATCAGTGGGCGGGCAGTGAGCACAGATACGCAGTATTTT.

This clone has a handful of counts. This sequence joins TRBV30 and TRBJ1-5; tentatively, D is TRBD1 (6 bases). CDR1 and CDR2 (germline): GTSNPN, SVGIG (reference sequence). V was trimmed by 5 bases and J by 3 bases, leaving 20 bases between them. The CDR3 has 16 residues. The CDR3: CAWALGGRAINQPQHF. Written as DNA, the CDR3 is TGTGCCTGGGCCCTTGGGGGCAGGGCTATCAATCAGCCCCAGCATTTT.

The CDR3 reads CASSLVTGKETQYF. For the CDR3, the DNA is TGTGCCAGCAGCTTGGTTACAGGGAAAGAGACCCAGTACTTC. The chain uses TRBV5-4 and TRBJ2-5; tentatively, D is TRBD1 (6 bases). Per germline, CDR1 SGHNT and CDR2 YYREEE (reference sequence). The ends were cut back, 0 bases at V and 3 bases at J, with 9 bases in the middle. This CDR3 region has 14 residues.

This clone turned up a few times. In the same sample, other DNA sequences code for this CDR3. The V gene is TRBV9, the J gene TRBJ2-1; 7 bases are a match to TRBD2. J lost 9 bases, V lost 0 bases, and 3 bases had no gene match. The CDR3 is 13 amino acids. Looked up from germline, CDR1 is SGDLS and CDR2 is YYNGEE. The DNA of the CDR3 is TGTGCCAGCAGCGTAGCGGGAGGCGGTGAGCAGTTCTTC. Protein product: CASSVAGGGEQFF.

The V gene is TRBV7-2, the J gene TRBJ2-3, with no clear D. CDR1 and CDR2 from the germline V gene are SGHTA and FQGNSA. The V end lost 3 bases, the J end lost 5 bases, and 15 bases lay between the germline ends. The CDR3 is 15 residues long. CDR3 in amino acids: CASSFPVMQVDTQYF. The CDR3 DNA reads as TGTGCCAGCAGCTTCCCTGTTATGCAGGTAGATACGCAGTATTTT.

The chain has TRBV6-5 and TRBJ1-1; 7 bases are shared with TRBD1. The germline CDR1 and CDR2 sequences are MNHEY and SVGAGI. The V and J ends lost 5 bases and 6 bases, in that order; junction bases with no gene match: 9. This CDR3 is built from 14 residues. The CDR3 sequence is CASSPPTGIAEAFF. In nucleotides, the CDR3 is TGTGCCAGCAGTCCACCGACAGGGATCGCTGAAGCTTTCTTT.

This clone was picked up a small number of times. V and J are TRBV29-1 and TRBJ1-1; D is uncertain. This CDR3 comprises 13 residues. The germline gives CDR1 SQVTM, CDR2 ANQGSEA. V gave up 4 bases and J gave up 0 bases, with 9 bases separating them. The CDR3 sequence: CSVAEPLNTEAFF. CDR3 nucleotides: TGCAGCGTTGCTGAGCCTTTGAACACTGAAGCTTTCTTT.

The V and J genes are TRBV5-1 and TRBJ1-5; TRBD1 aligns across 9 bases. The length of the CDR3 is 15 residues. V trimming: 3 bases; J trimming: 5 bases; junction bases outside the gene matches: 6. Germline CDR1 is SGHRS and CDR2 is YFSETQ. The CDR3 bases are TGCGCCAGCAGCTCAACAGGGGGCAGGGATCAGCCCCAGCATTTT. Amino acids: CASSSTGGRDQPQHF.

This clone was observed a single time. The rearrangement joins TRBV5-1 to TRBJ2-5; 10 bases match TRBD1. The CDR3 extends over 16 amino acids. Trimming cost V 0 bases and J 5 bases; bases outside gene matches: 7. CDR1 is SGHRS, CDR2 YFSETQ, per germline. The DNA of the CDR3 is TGCGCCAGCAGCTTGGCCCGACAGGGGGCGGAGGAGACCCAGTACTTC. Amino acid sequence: CASSLARQGAEETQYF.

This clone was seen only a few times. The CDR3, as DNA: TGTGCCACCAGCAGAATTAGACAGGGGGGCGAAAAACTGTTTTTT. The encoded protein is CATSRIRQGGEKLFF. The rearrangement uses TRBV15 and TRBJ1-4, with 9 bases identical to TRBD1. CDR1 and CDR2 (germline): LNHNV, YYDKDF (reference sequence). V trimming: 2 bases; J trimming: 8 bases; junction bases outside the gene matches: 6. This CDR3 is 15 amino acids long.

The V call is TRBV7-2, the J call TRBJ2-7, with 9 bases lining up with TRBD1. The germline CDR1 and CDR2 sequences are SGHTA and FQGNSA. This CDR3 has 15 residues. The junction had 10 bases not matched to a gene; V was cut back by 5 bases and J by 5 bases. The CDR3 DNA reads TGTGCCAGCAGCGTTCCAGGGACAGGGTGGGACGAGCAGTACTTC. This sequence encodes CASSVPGTGWDEQYF.

The chain recombines TRBV5-4 with TRBJ2-7, with 7 bases identical to TRBD1. The CDR3 loop spans 14 amino acids. Trimming took 2 bases from V and 3 from J; bases not matched to a gene: 5. CDR1 SGHNT and CDR2 YYREEE come from the germline V gene (reference sequence). The CDR3 nucleotides read TGTGCCAGCAGCTTCGAACAGGGGCGCTACGAGCAGTACTTC. Translating it yields CASSFEQGRYEQYF.

This clone occurred a few times. The V call is TRBV4-3, the J call TRBJ2-5, with 7 bases identical to TRBD1. Germline V gives CDR1 LGHNA, CDR2 YSLEER. The J segment lost 3 bases and the V segment lost 3 bases, leaving 4 bases of the junction unmatched. This CDR3 spans 14 amino acids. This CDR3 reads CASSHWQGEETQYF. In DNA, the CDR3 is TGCGCCAGCAGCCACTGGCAGGGGGAAGAGACCCAGTACTTC.

This clone has a handful of counts. V gene TRBV7-3 combines with J gene TRBJ2-3; D gene unclear. In germline, CDR1 is SGHTA, CDR2 FQGTGA. This CDR3 is built from 15 residues. Trimming took 3 bases from V and 0 from J, leaving 10 bases between them. CDR3 DNA sequence: TGTGCCAGCAGCTTGGACGGACCCAGCACAGATACGCAGTATTTT. This codes for CASSLDGPSTDTQYF.